This T cell receptor beta chain was sequenced in a study of identical twins. The CDR3 contains 18 residues. Germline CDR1 is KGHSH and CDR2 is LQKENI. V gave up 1 base and J gave up 6 bases, with 25 bases separating them. TCRdb used MiXCR to reprocess the 5' RACE reads, holding one entry per CDR3 protein. The data contain about 700,000 distinct CDR3 sequences, around 6% of them singletons. Healthy Caucasians supplied all donations. In its sample, this clonotype was seen a few times. Its target is not known. Study results and limitations: Cord blood beta clonotypes that were abundant carried fewer insertions, and memory repertoires showed no such trend. In drawing conclusions, the study used cross-sectional statistical analysis and did not follow the same donors. Out-of-frame alpha sequences shared by twins were enriched for low generation probability.

This chain links TRBV18 with TRBJ2-7; D tentatively reads TRBD1 or TRBD2 (5 bases each). This receptor was identified in a man younger than 35 in good health. Sequenced material: naive T cells sorted from blood. The CDR3 protein is CASSPRGAQSGRDVEQYF. CDR3 sequence (DNA): TGTGCCAGCTCACCACGGGGAGCCCAGTCGGGCAGGGATGTCGAGCAGTACTTC.